Sequencing of this T cell receptor beta chain was carried out in a study of T cell responses to AZD1222 COVID-19 vaccine. Broader study findings: After two AZD1222 doses, spike-specific TCR breadth and depth rose versus day 0. Nearly half of spike-specific TCRs reportedly go after variant regions that carry no mutations. Clonal diversity may have been underestimated, and the donors were mostly white British, with more females than males.

CDR1 is SGHTA, CDR2 FQGTGA, per germline. Trimming removed 4 bases from V and 1 base from J; junction bases left unmatched: 3. This CDR3 has 15 amino acids. Points on this clone: The antigen is not known. This may stem from a read error, because a much larger clone lies one nucleotide away. Other nucleotide sequences in the sample specify the same CDR3.

Sequenced by immunoSEQ multiplex PCR; TCRdb stores in-frame clones only, minus some. The sample holds 100,000 or so clones, 70% to 90% seen once. This specimen was peripheral blood, taken 28 days after the second AZD1222 dose. The receptor was isolated from an adult who received the AZD1222 COVID-19 vaccine. The J gene is TRBJ1-1, the V gene TRBV7-3; 10 nucleotides line up with TRBD1. In DNA form, the CDR3 reads TGTGCCAGCAGCTCGACAGGGGGCTCGAACACTGAAGCTTTCTTT. Amino acids: CASSSTGGSNTEAFF.